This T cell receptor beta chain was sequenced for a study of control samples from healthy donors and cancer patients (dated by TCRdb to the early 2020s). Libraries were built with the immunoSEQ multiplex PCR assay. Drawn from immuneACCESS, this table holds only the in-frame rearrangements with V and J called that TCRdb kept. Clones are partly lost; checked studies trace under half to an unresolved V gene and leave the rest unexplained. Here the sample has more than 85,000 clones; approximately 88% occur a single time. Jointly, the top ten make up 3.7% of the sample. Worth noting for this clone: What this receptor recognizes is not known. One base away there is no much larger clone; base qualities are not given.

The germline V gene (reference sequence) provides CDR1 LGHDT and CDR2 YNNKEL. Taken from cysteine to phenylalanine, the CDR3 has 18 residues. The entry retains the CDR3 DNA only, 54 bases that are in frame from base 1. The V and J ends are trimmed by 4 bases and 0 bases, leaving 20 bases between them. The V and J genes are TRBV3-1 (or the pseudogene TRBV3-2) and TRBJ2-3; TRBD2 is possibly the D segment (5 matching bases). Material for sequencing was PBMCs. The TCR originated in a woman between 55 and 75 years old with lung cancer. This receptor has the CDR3 CASSRKLPGLFSTDTQYF. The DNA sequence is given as TGTGCCAGCAGCCGTAAATTACCGGGGTTATTTAGCACAGATACGCAGTATTTT.